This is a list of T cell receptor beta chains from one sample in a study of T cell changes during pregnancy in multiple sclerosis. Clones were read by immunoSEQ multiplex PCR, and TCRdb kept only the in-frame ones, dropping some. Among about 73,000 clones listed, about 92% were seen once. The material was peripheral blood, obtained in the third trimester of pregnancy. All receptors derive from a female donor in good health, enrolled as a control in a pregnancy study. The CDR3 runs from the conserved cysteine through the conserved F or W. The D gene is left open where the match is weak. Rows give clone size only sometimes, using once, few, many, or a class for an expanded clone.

TGTGCCAGCAGCTTAGTCATTGGGGGGCAGCCCCAGCATTTT,CASSLVIGGQPQHF,.,TRBV7-2,TRBJ1-5,.
TGTGCCAGCAGCGCCGTCTACTACGAGCAGTACTTC,CASSAVYYEQYF,.,TRBV11-1,TRBJ2-7,.
TGTGCCAGCAGTGAAGCCCCGATACGAGGAGGGTACGAGCAGTACTTC,CASSEAPIRGGYEQYF,.,TRBV6-1,TRBJ2-7,.
TGTGCCAGCAGAATCTCTAGCGGGGGGGGCCTCAATGAGCAGTTCTTC,CASRISSGGGLNEQFF,TRBD2,TRBV27,TRBJ2-1,.
TGCGCCAGCAGCTTGAGTTGGAGACCCACAGATACGCAGTATTTT,CASSLSWRPTDTQYF,.,TRBV5-1,TRBJ2-3,once
TGTGCCAGCAGCTCCCGGGGACAGGGGTGGGAAAAACTGTTTTTT,CASSSRGQGWEKLFF,TRBD1,TRBV28,TRBJ1-4,few
TGCGCCAGCAGCCTCCAGGGGAAGCGGGGAGCGAACACCGGGGAGCTGTTTTTT,CASSLQGKRGANTGELFF,.,TRBV4-3,TRBJ2-2,once
TGTGCCAGCAGCGCCCCCGGCGGGATCTCTGGAAACACCATATATTTT,CASSAPGGISGNTIYF,.,TRBV7-2,TRBJ1-3,once
TGTGCCAGCAGCTTAGCTGGCGGTGAGCAGTTCTTC,CASSLAGGEQFF,.,TRBV13,TRBJ2-1,once
TGTGCCAGCAGTTACTCGGGACAGTTTCCAGATACGCAGTATTTT,CASSYSGQFPDTQYF,TRBD1,TRBV6-5,TRBJ2-3,.
TGTGCCAGCAGCTTACCCGGTTTCTACGAGCAGTACTTC,CASSLPGFYEQYF,.,TRBV7-9,TRBJ2-7,.
TGTGCCAGCAGTTATTCGATAGCAAACTATGGCTACACCTTC,CASSYSIANYGYTF,.,TRBV27,TRBJ1-2,.
TGTGCCAGCAGTTTGTATGGAGGCGGAAATACCTACGAGCAGTACTTC,CASSLYGGGNTYEQYF,.,TRBV28,TRBJ2-7,.
TGTGCCAGTAGCCTAGGCTTGAACACTGAAGCTTTCTTT,CASSLGLNTEAFF,.,TRBV19,TRBJ1-1,.
TGTGCCAGCTCAAACAGGGACTCCTACGAGCAGTACTTC,CASSNRDSYEQYF,.,TRBV18,TRBJ2-7,.
TGTGCCAGCAGCTTGTGGGGGGGTTACGAGCAGTACTTC,CASSLWGGYEQYF,TRBD2,TRBV5-6,TRBJ2-7,.
TGTGCCAGCAGCCGACAGGGAGCGAATGAGCAGTTCTTC,CASSRQGANEQFF,TRBD1,TRBV11-3,TRBJ2-1,.
TGTGCCAGCAGCCAAGATAGAACAGGGAAGGGCTATGGCTACACCTTC,CASSQDRTGKGYGYTF,.,TRBV14,TRBJ1-2,.
TGTGCCATCAGCCAAATACTTGACAATCAGCCCCAGCATTTT,CAISQILDNQPQHF,.,TRBV10-3,TRBJ1-5,.
TGTGCCAGCAGTGAACCCCTAGCGGGGGCGTTCAATGAGCAGTTCTTC,CASSEPLAGAFNEQFF,TRBD2,TRBV6-1,TRBJ2-1,.
TGTGCCAGCAGTTTACTTGCGACTTTCTACGAGCAGTACTTC,CASSLLATFYEQYF,.,TRBV28,TRBJ2-7,.
TGTGCCAGCAGCTTGCGACTAGCTGGGGCCGGGGAGCTGTTTTTT,CASSLRLAGAGELFF,TRBD2,TRBV5-4,TRBJ2-2,.
TGTGCCAGCAGCTTCGAGGGGGTGTCCTACGAGCAGTACTTC,CASSFEGVSYEQYF,.,TRBV7-9,TRBJ2-7,.
TGTGCCAGCAGCTTAGGTCCGACAGAAAGTAACTATGGCTACACCTTC,CASSLGPTESNYGYTF,.,TRBV7-2,TRBJ1-2,.
TGTGCCAGTAGTTTGCAGGGCGCCTACGAGCAGTACTTC,CASSLQGAYEQYF,.,TRBV19,TRBJ2-7,.
TGTGCCAGCAGTTTAATCCGGGGACAGCCCCAGCATTTT,CASSLIRGQPQHF,.,TRBV28,TRBJ1-5,.
TGTGCCAGCAGTGACTGGGGGGAGAGTCCCAATGAGCAGTTCTTC,CASSDWGESPNEQFF,.,TRBV6-4,TRBJ2-1,.
TGTGCCAGCAGTGAATCTCAGGGGCGCACAGATACGCAGTATTTT,CASSESQGRTDTQYF,.,TRBV25-1,TRBJ2-3,.
TGTGCCAGCAGTGACTGGGGTAGCGCGACCACAGATACGCAGTATTTT,CASSDWGSATTDTQYF,.,TRBV2,TRBJ2-3,.
TGCGCCAGCAGCCGGGACAGTCACTTGGTTTCCCTTCAAGGCTACACCTTC,CASSRDSHLVSLQGYTF,TRBD1,TRBV5-1,TRBJ1-2,.
TGCGCCAGACGACAGGGGGCGGCAGATACGCAGTATTTT,CARRQGAADTQYF,TRBD1,TRBV5-1,TRBJ2-3,.
TGTGCCAGCAGTGAATTACAGGCAAACACTGAAGCTTTCTTT,CASSELQANTEAFF,.,TRBV25-1,TRBJ1-1,few
TGCGCCAGCAGCTCTGGACAGGGGGGAAACACCGGGGAGCTGTTTTTT,CASSSGQGGNTGELFF,TRBD1,TRBV5-1,TRBJ2-2,once
TGCGCCAGCAGCTCCGGGGTGGACGAGCAGTACTTC,CASSSGVDEQYF,.,TRBV5-1,TRBJ2-7,.
TGCGCCAGCAGTCAAAAGGGGAACACCATATATTTT,CASSQKGNTIYF,.,TRBV4-1,TRBJ1-3,.
TGCAGCGTTCGGTGGCAGGCCCACGAGCAGTACTTC,CSVRWQAHEQYF,.,TRBV29-1,TRBJ2-7,.
TGTGCCAGCAGCCCTGGGACAGGGGAGGCTGGGGCCAACGTCCTGACTTTC,CASSPGTGEAGANVLTF,TRBD1,TRBV7-9,TRBJ2-6,.
TGTGCCAGCAGCCAAGTAACGTTGGACAGTGACACCGGGGAGCTGTTTTTT,CASSQVTLDSDTGELFF,.,TRBV4-2,TRBJ2-2,.
TGTGCCAGCAGTCCCCAGAGATCTAGTTTCGGGGGAGCCCACAATGAGCAGTTCTTC,CASSPQRSSFGGAHNEQFF,.,TRBV28,TRBJ2-1,.
TGTGCCAGCAGCCTTAGTGGGGGGTACGAGCAGTACTTC,CASSLSGGYEQYF,.,TRBV9,TRBJ2-7,.
TGTGCCAGCAGCTTGGCCTTTCTAGCGGGGGGGCGCAATGAGCAGTTCTTC,CASSLAFLAGGRNEQFF,TRBD2,TRBV5-6,TRBJ2-1,.
TGCGCCAGCAGCTTGAAGGGCAGGGAAAATGAAAAACTGTTTTTT,CASSLKGRENEKLFF,.,TRBV5-1,TRBJ1-4,.
TGTGCCAGCAGTGACAGGGGCAGTTCACCCCTCCACTTT,CASSDRGSSPLHF,TRBD1,TRBV27,TRBJ1-6,once
TGTGCCAGTAGTAATAGGGGTACAGGGGCCAACGTCCTGACTTTC,CASSNRGTGANVLTF,.,TRBV19,TRBJ2-6,.
TGTGCCAGCAGTGCCACAGGGTCGAGGGCCAACGTCCTGACTTTC,CASSATGSRANVLTF,.,TRBV2,TRBJ2-6,.
TGTGCCAGCAGTTACAGGGGCTCGGATTCACCCCTCCACTTT,CASSYRGSDSPLHF,.,TRBV6-6,TRBJ1-6,few